One sample yielded the 14 T cell receptor beta chains listed below, sequenced in a study of shared clonotypes between healthy human individuals. TCRdb's table, derived via immunoSEQ multiplex PCR, lists solely in-frame clones and lacks some. Of about 1 million clones in the sample, about 70% were seen once. Material for sequencing was memory CD4+ T cells sorted from blood. Indicated subset: CD45RA-negative fraction. The receptor set was obtained from a man between 18 and 35 years old in good health.

About this clone: In the same sample, other DNA sequences code for this CDR3. The chain has TRBV28 and TRBJ1-5; 7 bases match TRBD1. CDR1 and CDR2 from the germline V gene are MDHEN and SYDVKM. With V trimmed by 6 bases and J by 7 bases, 6 bases remained unmatched. The CDR3 sequence is 13 residues long. In DNA, the CDR3 is TGTGCCAGCAGAAGACAGGGTCGACAGCCCCAGCATTTT. It yields the protein CASRRQGRQPQHF. The full variable domain, in which reference TRBV28 and TRBJ1-5 provide the parts outside the CDR3, is DVKVTQSSRYLVKRTGEKVFLECVQDMDHENMFWYRQDPGLGLRLIYFSYDVKMKEKGDIPEGYSVSREKKERFSLILESASTNQTSMYLCASRRQGRQPQHFGDGTRLSIL.

The V gene is TRBV7-3, the J gene TRBJ2-1, with 7 bases lining up with TRBD2. CDR1 SGHTA and CDR2 FQGTGA come from the germline V gene. Trimming took 5 bases from V and 9 from J; bases not matched to a gene: 7. The CDR3 contains 13 residues. The CDR3 DNA follows: TGTGCCAGCAGCGTCGGGTCTAGCGGTGAGCAGTTCTTC. Translated, it gives CASSVGSSGEQFF.

This clone has a single count. The chain has TRBV7-9 and TRBJ1-4, with no clear D. Germline CDR1 is SEHNR and CDR2 is FQNEAQ (reference sequence). The V and J ends lost 5 bases and 3 bases respectively, with 13 bases between them. The CDR3 length is 15 residues. The CDR3 nucleotides read TGTGCCAGCAGCATCGGACGGACTTCTAATGAAAAACTGTTTTTT. Protein: CASSIGRTSNEKLFF.

J is TRBJ2-3 and V is TRBV18; 10 bases map to TRBD1. In germline, CDR1 is KGHSH, CDR2 LQKENI. With 3 bases clipped from V and 3 bases from J, the junction kept 15 bases outside the gene matches. The CDR3 sequence is 19 residues long. CDR3 amino acids: CASSPQRLSRDRGTDTQYF. For the CDR3, the DNA is TGTGCCAGCTCACCCCAGCGGCTTTCCCGGGACAGGGGTACAGATACGCAGTATTTT.

The chain joins TRBV27 to TRBJ1-1; D may be TRBD1 (6 bases). Deletions cut 0 bases from V and 1 base from J, with 9 bases between. Germline values: CDR1 MNHEY, CDR2 SMNVEV (reference sequence). The CDR3 is 15 residues long. CDR3 amino acids: CASSLSGQQNTEAFF. Here the CDR3 DNA reads TGTGCCAGCAGTTTATCGGGACAACAGAACACTGAAGCTTTCTTT.

This clone was seen a few times. The chain links TRBV4-2 to TRBJ2-5; possibly TRBD1 or TRBD2 for D (5 bases each). The J call is in doubt because the DNA end fits TRBJ2-7 better. The germline gives CDR1 LGHNA, CDR2 YNFKEQ. CDR3 size: 13 residues. CDR3 loop: CASSHGGTVEQYF. As DNA, the CDR3 is TGTGCCAGCAGCCATGGGGGAACTGTCGAGCAGTACTTC.

This clone was counted a single time. The chain joins TRBV5-1 to TRBJ2-1; D not certain. This CDR3 has 15 amino acids. Germline CDR1 SGHRS, CDR2 YFSETQ. The germline V and J ends were trimmed by 2 bases and 2 bases, with 11 bases remaining between them. The CDR3 sequence is CASSFTTTTYNEQFF. Written as DNA, the CDR3 is TGCGCCAGCAGCTTTACAACGACCACCTACAATGAGCAGTTCTTC.

The V gene is TRBV6-5, the J gene TRBJ2-7; 12 bases are a match to TRBD2. The CDR3 contains 16 residues. Germline trimming cut 4 bases from V and 7 bases from J; bases unmatched to any gene: 11. The V gene's germline CDR1 is MNHEY and CDR2 SVGAGI. In DNA, the CDR3 is TGTGCCAGCAGTTCCCGTCCTAGCGGGAGGGCGGGGGAGCAGTACTTC. It specifies CASSSRPSGRAGEQYF.

This chain joins TRBV30 and TRBJ1-5; 9 bases align to TRBD1. The germline CDR1 and CDR2 sequences are GTSNPN and SVGIG (reference sequence). There are 14 residues in the CDR3. Germline trimming cut 3 bases from V and 3 bases from J; bases unmatched to any gene: 3. This CDR3 reads CAWRGQGNNQPQHF. In DNA, the CDR3 is TGTGCCTGGAGGGGACAGGGTAACAATCAGCCCCAGCATTTT.

This clone was detected a few times. The J gene is TRBJ1-2, the V gene TRBV28; 8 bases are shared with TRBD1. Trimming removed 10 bases from V and 8 bases from J; junction bases left unmatched: 9. CDR3 length: 12 residues. The germline V gene has CDR1 MDHEN and CDR2 SYDVKM. This chain's CDR3 is CAILQGAGGYTF. The CDR3 DNA reads as TGTGCCATCCTCCAGGGGGCTGGAGGCTACACCTTC.

For this clone: The sample holds other DNA sequences that translate to the same CDR3. The J gene is TRBJ1-3, the V gene TRBV6-5; D unclear. Trimming cost V 0 bases and J 3 bases, with 3 bases left between them. The CDR3 consists of 13 residues. In germline, CDR1 is MNHEY, CDR2 SVGAGI. CDR3 loop: CASSYSRGNTIYF. The CDR3 DNA follows: TGTGCCAGCAGTTACTCGCGTGGAAACACCATATATTTT.

The gene calls are TRBV10-1 and TRBJ2-7, with TRBD1 matching over 7 bases. This CDR3 is built from 13 residues. Germline CDR1 and CDR2: WNHNN and SYGVQD (reference sequence). After removal of 6 bases from V and 6 bases from J, the junction contained 8 bases not matched to a gene. The CDR3 reads CASSWTGLGEQYF. The CDR3 nucleotides read TGCGCCAGCAGCTGGACAGGTTTGGGCGAGCAGTACTTC.

This rearrangement joins TRBV7-2 to TRBJ2-7, with TRBD2 as a possible D gene (6 bases). The CDR3 is 15 amino acids. Germline CDR1 SGHTA, CDR2 FQGNSA. Trimming left V 5 bases short and J 0 bases short, with 14 bases between. DNA for the CDR3: TGTGCCAGCAGCACGCTAGCGCTTCCCTCCTACGAGCAGTACTTC. Amino acids: CASSTLALPSYEQYF.

There are many counts of this clone. The same CDR3 also results from other DNA sequences found in this sample. The chain employs TRBV6-5 and TRBJ1-2; perhaps TRBD1 as D (5 bases). Trimming left V 2 bases short and J 6 bases short, with 10 bases between. Germline V gene data show CDR1 as MNHEY and CDR2 as SVGAGI. The CDR3 extends over 13 amino acids. The CDR3 is CASSYPQGDGYTF. CDR3 DNA: TGTGCCAGCAGTTACCCGCAGGGAGATGGCTACACCTTC.